This TCR beta chain was profiled in a study of Ad26.COV2.S vaccination and SARS-CoV-2 variants. The wider study: Enrollment placed the donor in the COV1001 Ad26.COV2.S trial arm. Whole-study results and caveats: People given the vaccine had a wider spike-specific TCR breadth than placebo recipients did.

Treatment defined: approximately 18 received Ad26.COV2.S at low or high dose, single or two shots; 5 received placebo; per-sample allocation not given. Day 63 following the first vaccine or placebo injection was when the samples were taken. Here immunoSEQ multiplex PCR was the method, and the copy in TCRdb shows in-frame clones only, minus some. The sample shows hundreds of thousands of clones, around nine tenths of them seen only once. Of note for this clone: Antigen: not known.

Germline V lookup: CDR1 MNHEY, CDR2 SVGAGI. CDR3 length: 15 amino acids. The V gene lost 0 bases and the J gene lost 1 base, with 10 bases spanning the gap. This receptor was identified in a person between 18 and 59 years old who received the Ad26.COV2.S COVID-19 vaccine or a placebo. This chain connects TRBV6-5 to TRBJ2-7; D is possibly TRBD2 (6 bases). The sample in question was peripheral blood, obtained in a trial of Ad26.COV2.S vaccine versus placebo. CDR3 in amino acids: CASSYSRELSYEQYF. CDR3 in DNA: TGTGCCAGCAGTTACTCACGGGAGCTGTCCTACGAGCAGTACTTC.